Sequencing of this T cell receptor (beta chain) was carried out in a study of cytotoxic CD8 clonotypes in ibrutinib-treated CLL. As for the study in general: Timing of response sample collection was a median approximately twelve months after treatment start, with a range of 6 to 36.

The CDR3 spans 15 residues. The trim removed 5 bases at V and 9 bases at J, leaving 9 bases unmatched. Looked up from germline, CDR1 is SEHNR and CDR2 is FQNEAQ (reference sequence). The repertoire was sequenced with immunoSEQ multiplex PCR; TCRdb's copy has only in-frame clones and lacks some. The repertoire holds 70,000 to 80,000 clones, approximately 87% seen once, with about 39% in the top ten. Source: PBMCs, taken after 24 months of ibrutinib treatment. This rearrangement joins TRBV7-9 to TRBJ2-1; 11 bases line up with TRBD2. This TCR came from a human donor with chronic lymphocytic leukemia. The CDR3 spells CASSGIAGGPGEQFF. The DNA for the CDR3 is TGTGCCAGCAGCGGAATAGCGGGAGGGCCAGGTGAGCAGTTCTTC.